A selection of T cell receptor beta chains follows, all from one sample in a study of OX40 agonist ivuxolimab in advanced cancers. Here immunoSEQ multiplex PCR was the method, and the copy in TCRdb shows in-frame clones only, minus some. The sample holds about 42,000 clones, roughly 84% seen once. The sequencing used CD4+ or CD8+ T cells sorted from blood, collected in a trial of the OX40 agonist ivuxolimab. The receptor set was obtained from an adult with an advanced solid tumor such as melanoma, head and neck, liver or kidney cancer. Both conserved end residues are part of each CDR3. A D gene is named only where the DNA matches it firmly. Size is stated for part of the rows, as once, few or many counts, or as a class when the clone is expanded.

D gene: .; V gene: TRBV5-8; clone size: .; J gene: TRBJ2-1; CDR3 protein: CASSQELRTSYNEQFF; CDR3 DNA: TGTGCCAGCAGCCAAGAATTAAGGACTTCGTACAATGAGCAGTTCTTC
D gene: .; V gene: TRBV4-1; clone size: .; J gene: TRBJ2-5; CDR3 protein: CASSQESRGRSETQYF; CDR3 DNA: TGCGCCAGCAGCCAAGAGTCCAGGGGGAGGTCAGAGACCCAGTACTTC
D gene: .; V gene: TRBV4-3; clone size: .; J gene: TRBJ2-3; CDR3 protein: CASSQGQSRVTDTQYF; CDR3 DNA: TGCGCCAGCAGCCAAGGGCAGAGTCGGGTGACAGATACGCAGTATTTT
D gene: .; V gene: TRBV5-4; clone size: .; J gene: TRBJ2-4; CDR3 protein: CASSLWPFRDRAKNIQYF; CDR3 DNA: TGTGCCAGCAGCTTGTGGCCTTTTAGGGACCGGGCCAAAAACATTCAGTACTTC
D gene: TRBD2; V gene: TRBV2; clone size: .; J gene: TRBJ2-1; CDR3 protein: CASSVAGGGYNEQFF; CDR3 DNA: TGTGCCAGCAGTGTAGCGGGGGGAGGGTACAATGAGCAGTTCTTC
D gene: .; V gene: TRBV6-1; clone size: .; J gene: TRBJ2-3; CDR3 protein: CASSELGLGVGTDTQYF; CDR3 DNA: TGTGCCAGCAGTGAACTGGGGTTAGGGGTAGGGACAGATACGCAGTATTTT
D gene: .; V gene: TRBV7-3; clone size: .; J gene: TRBJ1-1; CDR3 protein: CASRLDRNTEAFF; CDR3 DNA: TGTGCCAGCAGACTTGACAGGAACACTGAAGCTTTCTTT
D gene: .; V gene: TRBV19; clone size: .; J gene: TRBJ1-5; CDR3 protein: CASSMAQGQPQHF; CDR3 DNA: TGTGCCAGTAGTATGGCGCAGGGACAGCCCCAGCATTTT
D gene: TRBD1; V gene: TRBV4-2; clone size: .; J gene: TRBJ1-6; CDR3 protein: CASSQGQVLNSPLHF; CDR3 DNA: TGTGCCAGCAGCCAGGGACAGGTCCTTAATTCACCCCTCCACTTT
D gene: TRBD1; V gene: TRBV9; clone size: .; J gene: TRBJ1-2; CDR3 protein: CASSVADRNYGHTF; CDR3 DNA: TGTGCCAGCAGCGTAGCGGACAGGAACTATGGCCACACCTTC
D gene: .; V gene: TRBV25-1; clone size: .; J gene: TRBJ1-4; CDR3 protein: CASSRGDEKLFF; CDR3 DNA: TGTGCCAGCAGTCGAGGGGACGAAAAACTGTTTTTT
D gene: .; V gene: TRBV5-6; clone size: .; J gene: TRBJ1-5; CDR3 protein: CASSLGGHQPQHF; CDR3 DNA: TGTGCCAGCAGCTTGGGGGGGCATCAGCCCCAGCATTTT
D gene: .; V gene: TRBV20-1; clone size: .; J gene: TRBJ1-2; CDR3 protein: CSATDSYGYTF; CDR3 DNA: TGCAGTGCTACCGACAGCTATGGCTACACCTTC
D gene: .; V gene: TRBV27; clone size: .; J gene: TRBJ2-2; CDR3 protein: CASSSLVRTGELFF; CDR3 DNA: TGTGCCAGCAGTTCCCTAGTGCGGACCGGGGAGCTGTTTTTT
D gene: .; V gene: TRBV6-5; clone size: once; J gene: TRBJ1-2; CDR3 protein: CASSYGGGGVDGYTF; CDR3 DNA: TGTGCCAGCAGTTACGGTGGAGGGGGAGTGGACGGCTACACCTTC
D gene: TRBD1; V gene: TRBV30; clone size: .; J gene: TRBJ1-2; CDR3 protein: CASTGDLLSPYGYTF; CDR3 DNA: TGTGCCAGCACAGGGGATCTATTGAGTCCCTATGGCTACACCTTC
D gene: TRBD2; V gene: TRBV27; clone size: .; J gene: TRBJ2-1; CDR3 protein: CASRTLAGVYNEQFF; CDR3 DNA: TGTGCCAGCAGGACCCTAGCGGGGGTGTACAATGAGCAGTTCTTC
D gene: .; V gene: TRBV11-2; clone size: .; J gene: TRBJ1-6; CDR3 protein: CASSRWYKSSYNSPLHF; CDR3 DNA: TGTGCCAGCAGCCGTTGGTACAAGAGCTCCTATAATTCACCCCTCCACTTT
D gene: .; V gene: TRBV9; clone size: .; J gene: TRBJ1-5; CDR3 protein: CASSAGGGVDQPQHF; CDR3 DNA: TGTGCCAGCAGCGCCGGGGGGGGCGTCGATCAGCCCCAGCATTTT
D gene: .; V gene: TRBV9; clone size: .; J gene: TRBJ2-4; CDR3 protein: CASRRTRPSTRAKNIQYF; CDR3 DNA: TGTGCCAGCAGAAGGACAAGGCCATCTACCCGCGCCAAAAACATTCAGTACTTC
D gene: .; V gene: TRBV6-1; clone size: few; J gene: TRBJ1-5; CDR3 protein: CASSEGGGGQPQHF; CDR3 DNA: TGTGCCAGCAGTGAAGGGGGCGGAGGTCAGCCCCAGCATTTT
D gene: .; V gene: TRBV21-1; clone size: .; J gene: TRBJ2-2; CDR3 protein: CASSKGSRVGTGELFF; CDR3 DNA: TGTGCCAGCAGCAAAGGAAGCAGGGTCGGTACCGGGGAGCTGTTTTTT
D gene: .; V gene: TRBV7-9; clone size: .; J gene: TRBJ1-6; CDR3 protein: CASSPDALSYNSPLHF; CDR3 DNA: TGTGCCAGCAGCCCAGATGCCCTCTCCTATAATTCACCCCTCCACTTT
D gene: TRBD1; V gene: TRBV11-2; clone size: few; J gene: TRBJ1-3; CDR3 protein: CASSLDQGAGNTIYF; CDR3 DNA: TGTGCCAGCAGCTTAGATCAGGGGGCCGGAAACACCATATATTTT
D gene: .; V gene: TRBV9; clone size: .; J gene: TRBJ2-1; CDR3 protein: CASSPLPPEQFF; CDR3 DNA: TGTGCCAGCAGCCCCCTCCCTCCTGAGCAGTTCTTC
D gene: .; V gene: TRBV7-2; clone size: .; J gene: TRBJ2-7; CDR3 protein: CASSFSGDGYEQYF; CDR3 DNA: TGTGCCAGCAGCTTTTCCGGGGATGGTTACGAGCAGTACTTC
D gene: .; V gene: TRBV7-6; clone size: .; J gene: TRBJ2-3; CDR3 protein: CASSPEEADTQYF; CDR3 DNA: TGTGCCAGCAGCCCCGAGGAGGCAGATACGCAGTATTTT
D gene: .; V gene: TRBV6-1; clone size: .; J gene: TRBJ2-2; CDR3 protein: CASRATRGATGELFF; CDR3 DNA: TGTGCCAGCAGAGCAACCAGGGGGGCCACCGGGGAGCTGTTTTTT
D gene: .; V gene: TRBV9; clone size: .; J gene: TRBJ1-1; CDR3 protein: CASSVGFTEAFF; CDR3 DNA: TGTGCCAGCAGCGTAGGATTCACTGAAGCTTTCTTT
D gene: .; V gene: TRBV9; clone size: few; J gene: TRBJ2-2; CDR3 protein: CASSVVGDTGELFF; CDR3 DNA: TGTGCCAGCAGCGTAGTAGGGGACACCGGGGAGCTGTTTTTT
D gene: .; V gene: TRBV6-5; clone size: .; J gene: TRBJ1-1; CDR3 protein: CASSYLGRGSTEAFF; CDR3 DNA: TGTGCCAGCAGTTACCTTGGCCGGGGCTCCACTGAAGCTTTCTTT
D gene: TRBD1; V gene: TRBV6-6; clone size: .; J gene: TRBJ2-7; CDR3 protein: CASRIGQGYYEQYF; CDR3 DNA: TGTGCCAGCAGAATCGGACAGGGATACTACGAGCAGTACTTC
D gene: .; V gene: TRBV6-6; clone size: .; J gene: TRBJ2-7; CDR3 protein: CASSYLATSSYEQYF; CDR3 DNA: TGTGCCAGCAGTTACCTTGCAACGAGCTCCTACGAGCAGTACTTC
D gene: .; V gene: TRBV28; clone size: .; J gene: TRBJ1-1; CDR3 protein: CASSFPSRVYDGTEAFF; CDR3 DNA: TGTGCCAGCAGTTTTCCCAGTAGGGTTTATGACGGCACTGAAGCTTTCTTT
D gene: .; V gene: TRBV7-8; clone size: .; J gene: TRBJ2-5; CDR3 protein: CASSLARGEPDRETQYF; CDR3 DNA: TGTGCCAGCAGCTTAGCGAGGGGGGAACCTGACCGGGAGACCCAGTACTTC
D gene: .; V gene: TRBV7-9; clone size: .; J gene: TRBJ2-7; CDR3 protein: CASSLRLDEQYF; CDR3 DNA: TGTGCCAGCAGCTTGCGACTCGACGAGCAGTACTTC
D gene: .; V gene: TRBV9; clone size: .; J gene: TRBJ2-7; CDR3 protein: CASSVAQSSYEQYF; CDR3 DNA: TGTGCCAGCAGCGTAGCACAGAGCTCCTACGAGCAGTACTTC
D gene: .; V gene: TRBV11-2; clone size: .; J gene: TRBJ2-5; CDR3 protein: CASSFEGNQETQYF; CDR3 DNA: TGTGCCAGCAGCTTCGAAGGGAACCAAGAGACCCAGTACTTC
D gene: TRBD2; V gene: TRBV28; clone size: .; J gene: TRBJ2-1; CDR3 protein: CASSLTSGVVNEQFF; CDR3 DNA: TGTGCCAGCAGTTTAACTAGCGGGGTTGTCAATGAGCAGTTCTTC
D gene: .; V gene: TRBV5-4; clone size: .; J gene: TRBJ1-5; CDR3 protein: CASTLGLGTNQPQHF; CDR3 DNA: TGTGCCAGCACTCTGGGGTTGGGTACGAATCAGCCCCAGCATTTT
D gene: TRBD1; V gene: TRBV6-5; clone size: .; J gene: TRBJ2-7; CDR3 protein: CASSRSRGPYEQYF; CDR3 DNA: TGTGCCAGCAGTCGTTCTAGGGGGCCCTACGAGCAGTACTTC
D gene: .; V gene: TRBV29-1; clone size: .; J gene: TRBJ2-3; CDR3 protein: CSIWTEGTQYF; CDR3 DNA: TGCAGCATCTGGACAGAGGGTACGCAGTATTTT
D gene: .; V gene: TRBV6-5; clone size: .; J gene: TRBJ2-7; CDR3 protein: CASSETVSYEQYF; CDR3 DNA: TGTGCCAGCAGTGAGACAGTTTCCTACGAGCAGTACTTC
D gene: .; V gene: TRBV29-1; clone size: .; J gene: TRBJ1-2; CDR3 protein: CSVGRTARYGYTF; CDR3 DNA: TGCAGCGTTGGGAGGACAGCTAGGTATGGCTACACCTTC
D gene: .; V gene: TRBV9; clone size: .; J gene: TRBJ2-2; CDR3 protein: CASSVEVRGESGELFF; CDR3 DNA: TGTGCCAGCAGCGTAGAGGTCAGGGGGGAGTCCGGGGAGCTGTTTTTT
D gene: TRBD1; V gene: TRBV27; clone size: .; J gene: TRBJ2-1; CDR3 protein: CASSLWGQGSYNEQFF; CDR3 DNA: TGTGCCAGCAGTCTTTGGGGACAGGGCTCCTACAATGAGCAGTTCTTC
D gene: .; V gene: TRBV15; clone size: .; J gene: TRBJ1-1; CDR3 protein: CATSRDRALEAFF; CDR3 DNA: TGTGCCACCAGCAGAGATCGGGCCCTTGAAGCTTTCTTT
D gene: TRBD1; V gene: TRBV5-1; clone size: .; J gene: TRBJ1-5; CDR3 protein: CASSFLDRGDQPQHF; CDR3 DNA: TGCGCCAGCAGCTTCCTAGACAGGGGGGATCAGCCCCAGCATTTT
D gene: .; V gene: TRBV10-3; clone size: .; J gene: TRBJ1-1; CDR3 protein: CAISPGNTEAFF; CDR3 DNA: TGTGCCATCAGTCCGGGGAACACTGAAGCTTTCTTT
D gene: TRBD2; V gene: TRBV10-1; clone size: .; J gene: TRBJ2-5; CDR3 protein: CASRGGLATQETQYF; CDR3 DNA: TGCGCCAGCAGGGGGGGACTAGCGACCCAAGAGACCCAGTACTTC
D gene: .; V gene: TRBV7-6; clone size: .; J gene: TRBJ2-3; CDR3 protein: CASNSRGTTDTQYF; CDR3 DNA: TGTGCCAGCAACTCACGGGGGACCACAGATACGCAGTATTTT
D gene: TRBD1; V gene: TRBV11-3; clone size: .; J gene: TRBJ2-3; CDR3 protein: CASSSGTASGTDTQYF; CDR3 DNA: TGTGCCAGCAGTTCTGGGACAGCCTCGGGTACAGATACGCAGTATTTT
D gene: .; V gene: TRBV5-8; clone size: .; J gene: TRBJ2-7; CDR3 protein: CASSLRRSSYEQYF; CDR3 DNA: TGTGCCAGCAGCTTGAGGCGGAGCTCCTACGAGCAGTACTTC
D gene: .; V gene: TRBV21-1; clone size: .; J gene: TRBJ2-1; CDR3 protein: CASSKGTGGSNEQFF; CDR3 DNA: TGTGCCAGCAGCAAAGGGACCGGGGGGAGCAATGAGCAGTTCTTC
D gene: .; V gene: TRBV6-5; clone size: .; J gene: TRBJ2-5; CDR3 protein: CASSTPGRLQETQYF; CDR3 DNA: TGTGCCAGCAGTACACCGGGACGGCTACAAGAGACCCAGTACTTC
D gene: TRBD2; V gene: TRBV4-3; clone size: .; J gene: TRBJ2-2; CDR3 protein: CASSAGGLGDGELFF; CDR3 DNA: TGCGCCAGCAGCGCCGGGGGACTAGGTGACGGGGAGCTGTTTTTT
D gene: .; V gene: TRBV27; clone size: .; J gene: TRBJ1-2; CDR3 protein: CASSGTLAFGYTF; CDR3 DNA: TGTGCCAGCAGCGGGACCCTGGCTTTTGGCTACACCTTC
D gene: TRBD1; V gene: TRBV4-1; clone size: .; J gene: TRBJ2-3; CDR3 protein: CASSQQDRGRTDTQYF; CDR3 DNA: TGCGCCAGCAGCCAACAGGACAGGGGCAGGACAGATACGCAGTATTTT
D gene: .; V gene: TRBV6-5; clone size: .; J gene: TRBJ2-2; CDR3 protein: CASRRAGTSTGELFF; CDR3 DNA: TGTGCCAGCAGGCGAGCCGGGACAAGCACCGGGGAGCTGTTTTTT
D gene: .; V gene: TRBV6-4; clone size: .; J gene: TRBJ2-3; CDR3 protein: CASSLNGGGTDTQYF; CDR3 DNA: TGTGCCAGCAGTTTAAACGGAGGGGGCACAGATACGCAGTATTTT